A selection of T cell receptor beta chains follows, all from one sample in a study of early T cells in non-severe SARS-CoV-2 infection. Via MiXCR, TCRdb re-called the 5' RACE reads, giving one row per CDR3 protein. The repertoire consists of about 58,000 distinct CDR3 sequences, with about 8.4% occurring once and the leading ten covering about 3.4%. What was sequenced was whole blood. The receptors come from an adult who was a healthcare worker with PCR-confirmed SARS-CoV-2 infection or an uninfected control (not recorded which). The CDR3 runs from the conserved cysteine through the conserved F or W. D genes are given only for firm matches. Size is stated for part of the rows, as once, few or many counts, or as a class when the clone is expanded.

V	J	size	D	CDR3	DNA
TRBV5-1	TRBJ2-1	many	TRBD2	CASSLELAGTGGDEQFF	TGCGCCAGCAGCTTGGAACTAGCGGGAACCGGGGGCGATGAGCAGTTCTTC
TRBV20-1	TRBJ1-1	.	.	CSARGGRFLNTEAFF	TGCAGTGCTAGAGGAGGGCGGTTTTTGAACACTGAAGCTTTCTTT
TRBV20-1	TRBJ2-1	.	.	CSADPRGRSYNEQFF	TGCAGTGCTGACCCCCGGGGGCGGTCCTACAATGAGCAGTTCTTC
TRBV12-3/TRBV12-4	TRBJ2-1	few	TRBD2	CASSQGLADYNEQFF	TGTGCCAGCAGCCAGGGACTAGCGGATTACAATGAGCAGTTCTTC
TRBV11-1	TRBJ2-7	.	.	CASSLVRDEQYF	TGTGCCAGCAGCTTAGTTCGGGACGAGCAGTACTTC
TRBV7-8	TRBJ1-6	many	.	CASRTNTVKSAPLHF	TGTGCCAGCAGGACTAATACAGTAAAATCGGCACCCCTCCACTTT
TRBV9	TRBJ2-7	many	TRBD2	CASSLGGVSSEQYF	TGTGCCAGCAGCCTGGGGGGGGTCAGTTCCGAGCAGTACTTC
TRBV5-1	TRBJ2-7	many	.	CASSLDRYYEQYF	TGCGCCAGCAGCTTGGACAGGTACTACGAGCAGTACTTC
TRBV28	TRBJ1-1	many	.	CASSLMGVEAFF	TGTGCCAGCAGTTTAATGGGGGTTGAAGCTTTCTTT
TRBV18	TRBJ2-6	many	.	CASSPPGVWGANVLTF	TGTGCCAGCTCACCCCCCGGGGTCTGGGGGGCCAACGTCCTGACTTTC
TRBV20-1	TRBJ1-2	many	TRBD1	CSARHLGDRHGYTF	TGCAGTGCCCGCCACCTGGGGGACAGGCATGGCTACACCTTC
TRBV7-2	TRBJ2-1	.	TRBD2	CASSMTSGSSYNEQFF	TGTGCCAGCAGTATGACTAGCGGGAGCTCCTACAATGAGCAGTTCTTC
TRBV5-4	TRBJ1-1	many	.	CASSLDVSATEAFF	TGTGCCAGCAGCTTGGACGTGTCGGCCACTGAAGCTTTCTTT
TRBV2	TRBJ1-3	many	.	CASSERGVSGNTIYF	TGTGCCAGCAGTGAACGGGGGGTCTCTGGAAACACCATATATTTT
TRBV29-1	TRBJ1-2	many	.	CSARQANYGYTF	TGCAGCGCAAGACAGGCTAACTATGGCTACACCTTC
TRBV18	TRBJ2-7	.	TRBD2	CASSPPLAAGGAYEQYF	TGTGCCAGCTCGCCTCCGTTGGCAGCGGGAGGGGCCTACGAGCAGTACTTC
TRBV27	TRBJ2-2	.	TRBD2	CASSSSEAGGGELFF	TGTGCCAGCAGTTCCTCCGAGGCGGGAGGCGGGGAGCTGTTTTTT
TRBV6-1	TRBJ1-1	many	.	CASSVGGPLVGTEAFF	TGTGCCAGCAGTGTTGGCGGGCCCCTTGTTGGCACTGAAGCTTTCTTT
TRBV19	TRBJ2-7	many	.	CASSISRAGEQYF	TGTGCCAGTAGTATATCGCGGGCGGGCGAGCAGTACTTC
TRBV9	TRBJ1-3	few	.	CASSPFHSSGNTIYF	TGTGCCAGCAGCCCCTTTCATAGCTCTGGAAACACCATATATTTT
TRBV21-1	TRBJ2-6	few	.	CASSKLVISGANVLTF	TGTGCCAGCAGCAAACTAGTAATCTCTGGGGCCAACGTCCTGACTTTC
TRBV4-2	TRBJ2-7	few	TRBD2	CASSPGASGYEQYF	TGTGCCAGCAGCCCTGGGGCTAGCGGCTACGAGCAGTACTTC
TRBV1	TRBJ1-2	.	.	CTSSLQWDTPNYGYTF	TGCACCAGCAGCCTCCAATGGGACACACCTAACTATGGCTACACCTTC
TRBV28	TRBJ2-7	few	.	CASEGGGYEQYF	TGTGCCAGCGAGGGAGGGGGGTACGAGCAGTACTTC
TRBV6-2/TRBV6-3	TRBJ2-2	.	.	CASSQDPRGTGELFF	TGTGCCAGCAGCCAGGACCCTCGAGGGACCGGGGAGCTGTTTTTT
TRBV4-1	TRBJ2-3	few	.	CASSQGSGDTDTQYF	TGCGCCAGCAGCCAAGGTAGCGGCGACACAGATACGCAGTATTTT
TRBV30	TRBJ2-7	.	TRBD1	CAWSVQGTGIRQYF	TGTGCCTGGAGCGTTCAAGGGACAGGGATTCGGCAGTACTTC
TRBV20-1	TRBJ2-1	many	.	CSARDSGYNEQFF	TGCAGTGCTAGAGATTCCGGGTACAATGAGCAGTTCTTC
TRBV28	TRBJ2-7	many	.	CASSWGDDAYEQYF	TGTGCCAGCAGTTGGGGTGACGACGCCTACGAGCAGTACTTC
TRBV20-1	TRBJ2-4	many	.	CSAPGPLAKNIQYF	TGCAGTGCTCCCGGACCCTTAGCCAAAAACATTCAGTACTTC
TRBV2	TRBJ2-1	few	.	CASPLDASRQFF	TGTGCCAGCCCATTGGATGCGAGTCGGCAGTTCTTC
TRBV5-6	TRBJ2-2	.	.	CASSLVGGHHTGELFF	TGTGCCAGCAGCTTGGTAGGGGGGCATCACACCGGGGAGCTGTTTTTT
TRBV2	TRBJ2-2	many	.	CASSGGRGLDRRNTGELFF	TGTGCCAGCAGTGGCGGTCGGGGGTTGGACAGGCGGAACACCGGGGAGCTGTTTTTT
TRBV6-2/TRBV6-3	TRBJ2-7	few	TRBD1	CASTHRQGSLEQYF	TGTGCCAGCACCCACAGACAGGGGTCTTTGGAGCAGTACTTC
TRBV7-6	TRBJ1-5	.	.	CASSLYDQPQHF	TGTGCCAGCAGCTTATATGATCAGCCCCAGCATTTT
TRBV21-1	TRBJ2-3	.	.	CASSKAGGPPTDTQYF	TGTGCCAGCAGCAAAGCAGGAGGGCCCCCCACAGATACGCAGTATTTT
TRBV3-1	TRBJ2-7	few	TRBD2	CASSQSFVREGPYEQYF	TGTGCCAGCAGCCAAAGCTTCGTCCGGGAGGGCCCCTACGAGCAGTACTTC
TRBV6-1	TRBJ2-5	many	.	CAERGETQYF	TGTGCCGAAAGGGGAGAGACCCAGTACTTC
TRBV7-6	TRBJ2-2	few	.	CASSLDSNRVFGGELFF	TGTGCCAGCAGCTTGGACAGCAACCGTGTCTTTGGCGGGGAGCTGTTTTTT
TRBV28	TRBJ2-5	many	TRBD1	CASSLGTGRYTQYF	TGTGCCAGCAGCCTAGGGACAGGGCGATACACCCAGTACTTC
TRBV5-1	TRBJ2-2	few	TRBD2	CASSWTSGSPNTGELFF	TGCGCCAGCAGCTGGACTAGCGGGAGCCCAAACACCGGGGAGCTGTTTTTT
TRBV10-3	TRBJ2-1	few	.	CAITPLPSRSSYNEQFF	TGTGCCATCACTCCACTCCCCTCCCGTAGCTCCTACAATGAGCAGTTCTTC
TRBV30	TRBJ2-1	.	.	CACLPMGSTYNEQFF	TGTGCCTGTCTACCGATGGGGAGCACCTACAATGAGCAGTTCTTC
TRBV5-1	TRBJ2-5	.	.	CASSLNVGKETQYF	TGCGCCAGCAGCTTGAATGTGGGCAAAGAGACCCAGTACTTC
TRBV12-3/TRBV12-4	TRBJ2-7	few	.	CASSHGAAHEQYF	TGTGCCAGCAGTCACGGGGCTGCCCACGAGCAGTACTTC
TRBV5-1	TRBJ2-2	many	.	CASSPGSYTGELFF	TGCGCCAGCAGTCCGGGGAGCTACACCGGGGAGCTGTTTTTT
TRBV28	TRBJ2-2	many	TRBD2	CASSDSGGMDTGELFF	TGTGCCAGCAGTGATAGCGGGGGCATGGACACCGGGGAGCTGTTTTTT
TRBV6-1	TRBJ2-1	.	TRBD1	CATSSGDRGLEQFF	TGTGCCACCTCTTCAGGGGACAGGGGGCTTGAGCAGTTCTTC
TRBV3-1	TRBJ2-3	few	.	CASSQDGTDTQYF	TGTGCCAGCAGCCAGGATGGCACAGATACGCAGTATTTT
TRBV5-1	TRBJ2-4	.	.	CASSPGIITENIQYF	TGCGCCAGCAGCCCAGGAATCATAACGGAAAACATTCAGTACTTC
TRBV20-1	TRBJ2-4	many	.	CSARVQVRNIQYF	TGCAGTGCTAGAGTCCAGGTCAGAAACATTCAGTACTTC
TRBV12-3/TRBV12-4	TRBJ1-3	few	.	CASSYGLNGNTIYF	TGTGCCAGCAGCTATGGACTGAATGGAAACACCATATATTTT
TRBV5-1	TRBJ1-1	many	TRBD1	CASSLAAGQPLTEAFF	TGCGCCAGCAGCCTTGCCGCGGGACAGCCTCTGACTGAAGCTTTCTTT
TRBV3-1	TRBJ1-3	.	.	CASSQDRVFGNTIYF	TGTGCCAGCAGCCAAGACAGGGTGTTTGGAAACACCATATATTTT
TRBV29-1	TRBJ2-7	.	TRBD1	CSVPGQGVYEQYF	TGCAGCGTCCCGGGGCAGGGGGTTTACGAGCAGTACTTC
TRBV28	TRBJ1-1	many	TRBD1	CASSFLSGGNTEAFF	TGTGCCAGCAGTTTCCTCTCAGGGGGCAACACTGAAGCTTTCTTT
TRBV28	TRBJ1-5	.	.	CASSPVYQPQHF	TGTGCCAGCAGTCCCGTATACCAGCCCCAGCATTTT